This passage covers 28 T cell receptor beta chains from one sample sequenced in a study of cytomegalovirus exposure and HLA in healthy donors. Both 60 Vbeta primers and 13 Jbeta primers went into the PCR. Sequenced by immunoSEQ multiplex PCR; TCRdb stores in-frame clones only, minus some. The repertoire consists of approximately 75,000 clones, with around 84% occurring once and the leading ten covering 15% to 20%. The specimen sequenced was PBMCs. These receptors came from a man between 70 and 80 years old in good health and CMV-seropositive.

The gene calls are TRBV9 and TRBJ1-2; TRBD1 agrees at 9 bases. Germline CDR1 reads SGDLS; CDR2 reads YYNGEE. V was clipped by 4 bases and J by 6 bases; unmatched bases: 1. CDR3 length equals 12 residues. The chain's CDR3 is CASSRTGDGYTF. The CDR3 DNA is TGTGCCAGCAGCCGGACAGGGGATGGCTACACCTTC.

The chain employs TRBV7-9 and TRBJ2-3; 13 bases fit TRBD2. V was clipped by 5 bases and J by 2 bases; unmatched bases: 4. Germline V gene lookup returns CDR1 SEHNR and CDR2 FQNEAQ (reference sequence). The CDR3 sequence is 16 residues long. The CDR3 DNA reads as TGTGCCAGCAGCCCAGGACTAGCGGGGGCCACAGATACGCAGTATTTT. Translation gives CASSPGLAGATDTQYF.

A remark on this clone: This sample includes further DNA sequences coding for the same CDR3. This chain uses TRBV6-6 with TRBJ1-2; 7 bases are shared with TRBD1. The germline V gene encodes CDR1 MNHNY and CDR2 SVGAGI (reference sequence). CDR3 length equals 12 residues. After removal of 6 bases from V and 6 bases from J, the junction contained 4 bases not matched to a gene. The CDR3 nucleotides are TGTGCCAGCAGCCGACAGGGAGATGGCTACACCTTC. Encoded protein: CASSRQGDGYTF.

The chain couples TRBV6-1 to TRBJ2-7; D may be TRBD1 (6 bases). This CDR3 contains 13 residues. V lost 5 bases, J lost 3 bases, and 11 bases lay in between. Germline assignment: CDR1 MNHNS and CDR2 SASEGT. CDR3 bases: TGTGCCAGCAGTAGGGGGACGAACTACGAGCAGTACTTC. Translation: CASSRGTNYEQYF.

The chain links TRBV7-9 to TRBJ1-1; unclear D gene. Germline CDR1 and CDR2: SEHNR and FQNEAQ (reference sequence). This CDR3 has 15 residues. Trimming took 0 bases from V and 3 from J, leaving 11 bases between them. CDR3: CASSLAMKSHTEAFF. The DNA for the CDR3 is TGTGCCAGCAGCTTAGCGATGAAGAGTCACACTGAAGCTTTCTTT.

This clone has just one count. This rearrangement joins TRBV5-1 to TRBJ2-3; the match to TRBD2 covers 11 bases. The trim removed 0 bases at V and 4 bases at J, leaving 1 base unmatched. This CDR3 has 15 amino acids. CDR1 is SGHRS and CDR2 is YFSETQ in the germline V gene. This CDR3 reads CASSLVLAGADTQYF. The CDR3 nucleotides are TGCGCCAGCAGCTTGGTACTAGCGGGAGCAGATACGCAGTATTTT.

This chain joins TRBV12-5 and TRBJ1-2, with 9 bases lining up with TRBD1. The CDR3 is 16 amino acids. J lost 9 bases, V lost 4 bases, and 15 bases had no gene match. Germline V gene data show CDR1 as LGHNT and CDR2 as FRNRAP. The CDR3 nucleotides are TGTGCTAGTGGTTGGGGAAACGGGACAGGGCTTCATCGCTACACCTTC. Translating it yields CASGWGNGTGLHRYTF.

The chain employs TRBV6-5 and TRBJ1-1; weak D call: TRBD1 (5 bases). CDR3 size: 12 residues. V was clipped by 2 bases and J by 8 bases, with 9 bases between them. Looked up from germline, CDR1 is MNHEY and CDR2 is SVGAGI. The chain's CDR3 is CASSYPGGEAFF. The CDR3 coding sequence is TGTGCCAGCAGTTACCCGGGGGGGGAAGCTTTCTTT.

The chain carries TRBV30 and TRBJ1-6, with D maybe TRBD1 (6 bases). Germline loops: CDR1 GTSNPN, CDR2 SVGIG (reference sequence). The CDR3 has 14 amino acids. Trimming cost V 0 bases and J 7 bases, with 10 bases left between them. This CDR3 reads CAWSVGQGNSPLHF. The CDR3 DNA is TGTGCCTGGAGTGTCGGGCAGGGGAATTCACCCCTCCACTTT.

This chain links TRBV7-9 with TRBJ1-1; 7 bases align to TRBD1. The junction had 6 bases not matched to a gene; V was cut back by 7 bases and J by 1 base. The CDR3 covers 14 residues. Germline-derived CDR1 and CDR2 are SEHNR and FQNEAQ (reference sequence). CDR3 in amino acids: CASIETGKNTEAFF. For the CDR3, the DNA is TGTGCCAGCATAGAGACAGGGAAGAACACTGAAGCTTTCTTT.

Only a few counts were recorded for this clone. J is TRBJ2-3 and V is TRBV5-1; 10 bases are shared with TRBD2. After removal of 6 bases from V and 0 bases from J, the junction contained 1 base not matched to a gene. The CDR3 runs to 14 residues. Germline lookup yields CDR1 SGHRS and CDR2 YFSETQ. Written as DNA, the CDR3 is TGCGCCAGCAAACTAGCGGGGAGCACAGATACGCAGTATTTT. It is translated as CASKLAGSTDTQYF.

The J gene is TRBJ2-2, the V gene TRBV10-3; the match to TRBD2 covers 7 bases. V lost 3 bases, J lost 1 base, and 2 bases stayed unmatched. Germline-derived CDR1 and CDR2 are ENHRY and SYGVKD. CDR3 length equals 15 residues. CDR3: CAISDASGNTGELFF. The CDR3 DNA sequence: TGTGCCATCAGTGACGCTAGCGGGAACACCGGGGAGCTGTTTTTT.

The V gene is TRBV7-7, the J gene TRBJ2-5; D is ambiguous. The CDR3 has 15 residues. Per germline, CDR1 SSHAT and CDR2 FNYEAQ (reference sequence). V lost 2 bases to trimming and J lost 5 bases, with 15 bases between them. The CDR3 coding sequence is TGTGCCAGCAGCTTAACCTTGGGCGCATGGGAGACCCAGTACTTC. Translated: CASSLTLGAWETQYF.

The chain employs TRBV6-5 and TRBJ1-4; no definite D call. Germline V gene lookup returns CDR1 MNHEY and CDR2 SVGAGI. The CDR3 contains 15 residues. Trimming shortened V by 5 bases and J by 7 bases, and 17 bases separated the two germline ends. CDR3 nucleotide sequence: TGTGCCAGCAGTCCCGGGTGGGGAGTAGGTGAAAAACTGTTTTTT. This sequence encodes CASSPGWGVGEKLFF.

In this sample, this clone turned up once. The CDR3 coding sequence is TGCGCCAGCGATATACCAGGGGGATTTAACTATGGCTACACCTTC. This gives the protein CASDIPGGFNYGYTF. The chain carries TRBV10-2 and TRBJ1-2; 7 nucleotides align to TRBD1. The CDR3 has 15 amino acids. With 8 bases clipped from V and 1 base from J, the junction kept 10 bases outside the gene matches. Germline V lookup: CDR1 WSHSY, CDR2 SAAADI.

This clone is a singleton in its sample. This chain uses TRBV6-1 with TRBJ2-7; D might be TRBD1 (5 bases). Trimming took 5 bases from V and 4 from J, leaving 12 bases between them. CDR3 length: 13 amino acids. Germline V CDR1 and CDR2: MNHNS, SASEGT. This CDR3 reads CASSLSDRYEQYF. In DNA form, the CDR3 reads TGTGCCAGCAGTCTCTCTGACAGATACGAGCAGTACTTC.

The table lists this clone with a few counts. This chain uses TRBV6-6 with TRBJ2-7; no reliable D call. The CDR3 contains 13 residues. V gave up 3 bases and J gave up 4 bases, with 10 bases separating them. Germline values: CDR1 MNHNY, CDR2 SVGAGI (reference sequence). The CDR3: CASSYPASYEQYF. In DNA, the CDR3 is TGTGCCAGCAGTTATCCCGCGAGTTACGAGCAGTACTTC.

This clone appeared once. This sequence joins TRBV4-1 and TRBJ1-1; D not resolved. The CDR3 totals 15 residues. From germline, CDR1 is MGHRA and CDR2 YSYEKL. V lost 4 bases and J lost 1, with 13 bases in between. In nucleotides, the CDR3 is TGCGCCAGCAGCCCCGGCGGGCGGCCGAACACTGAAGCTTTCTTT. Translation gives CASSPGGRPNTEAFF.

The chain carries TRBV25-1 and TRBJ2-7; D possibly corresponds to TRBD2 (5 bases). Germline-derived CDR1 and CDR2 are MGHDK and SYGVNS. The CDR3 is made up of 15 amino acids. V gave up 3 bases and J gave up 2 bases, with 14 bases separating them. CDR3 sequence: CASSDGPGLTYEQYF. CDR3 sequence (DNA): TGTGCCAGCAGTGATGGTCCGGGGTTAACCTACGAGCAGTACTTC.

The rearrangement links TRBV9 to TRBJ2-4, with TRBD1 matching 9 bases. The CDR3 runs to 14 residues. CDR1 is SGDLS, CDR2 YYNGEE, per germline. V lost 4 bases, J lost 8 bases, and 7 bases stayed unmatched. In nucleotides, the CDR3 is TGTGCCAGCAGCCCCCCGGACAGGGGAGACATTCAGTACTTC. Translation: CASSPPDRGDIQYF.

V and J are TRBV5-1 and TRBJ2-5, with D maybe TRBD1 (5 bases). Germline V gene lookup returns CDR1 SGHRS and CDR2 YFSETQ. V lost 0 bases and J 3 bases, leaving 9 bases between the germline ends. The CDR3 length is 14 residues. The DNA of the CDR3 is TGCGCCAGCAGCTTGGATACAGGTGAAGAGACCCAGTACTTC. The encoded protein is CASSLDTGEETQYF.

The chain combines TRBV6-6 with TRBJ1-3, with D perhaps matching TRBD1 (5 bases). The CDR3 has 15 residues. Germline V lookup: CDR1 MNHNY, CDR2 SVGAGI (reference sequence). The V and J ends lost 0 bases and 0 bases respectively, with 6 bases between them. CDR3 sequence reads: CASSYSTDSGNTIYF. The CDR3 DNA follows: TGTGCCAGCAGTTACTCGACAGACTCTGGAAACACCATATATTTT.

This clone showed up just a few times. The chain is built from TRBV11-2 and TRBJ1-1; D not certain. In germline, CDR1 is SGHAT, CDR2 FQNNGV. V was cut by 8 bases and J by 6 bases, with 16 bases left in between. This CDR3 comprises 13 residues. CDR3 amino acids: CASVGLKPSEAFF. The CDR3 nucleotides are TGTGCCAGCGTCGGACTAAAACCCTCTGAAGCTTTCTTT.

The gene calls are TRBV19 and TRBJ1-5; the D is unclear. CDR1 LNHDA and CDR2 SQIVND come from the germline V gene (reference sequence). This CDR3 has 11 residues. Trimming took 4 bases from V and 11 from J, leaving 9 bases between them. Here the CDR3 reads CASSTLISQHF. The CDR3 DNA is TGTGCCAGTAGTACTTTAATCTCCCAGCATTTT.

The CDR3 loop is CASRRGEGSGELFF. CDR3 DNA sequence: TGCGCCAGCCGGCGAGGGGAGGGATCCGGGGAGCTGTTTTTT. V is TRBV4-1 and J is TRBJ2-2, with 7 bases fitting TRBD2. This CDR3 comprises 14 residues. With 8 bases clipped from V and 6 bases from J, the junction kept 9 bases outside the gene matches. Germline loops: CDR1 MGHRA, CDR2 YSYEKL.

The rearrangement links TRBV7-2 to TRBJ2-1, with TRBD2 matching over 9 bases. With 4 bases clipped from V and 4 bases from J, the junction kept 8 bases outside the gene matches. This CDR3 comprises 16 residues. Germline V lookup: CDR1 SGHTA, CDR2 FQGNSA. This CDR3 reads CASSSSAGLAYNEQFF. As DNA, the CDR3 is TGTGCCAGCAGCTCAAGTGCTGGACTAGCGTACAATGAGCAGTTCTTC.

V usage is TRBV19 and J usage is TRBJ1-5; TRBD1 aligns across 7 bases. The V segment lost 6 bases and the J segment 5 bases; nucleotides outside the gene matches: 4. The germline gives CDR1 LNHDA, CDR2 SQIVND (reference sequence). The CDR3 covers 13 residues. The chain's CDR3 is CASSPDRDQPQHF. CDR3 sequence (DNA): TGTGCCAGTAGCCCCGACAGGGATCAGCCCCAGCATTTT.

V usage is TRBV10-3 and J usage is TRBJ2-5, with 8 bases that match TRBD1. Germline V gene sequence: CDR1 ENHRY, CDR2 SYGVKD. J lost 2 bases, V lost 2 bases, and 1 base had no gene match. This CDR3 region has 14 residues. The CDR3 loop is CAISERQGQETQYF. CDR3 nucleotides: TGTGCCATCAGTGAGCGACAGGGGCAAGAGACCCAGTACTTC.